A selection of T cell receptor beta chains follows, all from one sample in a study of T cells after somatic rescue of genetic block. Assay used: immunoSEQ multiplex PCR; TCRdb lists only in-frame clones, some missing. This sample has about 68,000 clones, with approximately 90% found just once. Sequencing input: peripheral blood mononuclear cells (PBMCs). All receptors come from a man aged 40-49 years. CDR3s include the opening cysteine and the closing phenylalanine or tryptophan. A D gene is named only where the DNA matches it firmly.

>TRBV7-8|NA|TRBJ1-2
TGTGCCAGCAGCCAACGGGGGGAAGGCTACACCTTC
CASSQRGEGYTF
>TRBV28|NA|TRBJ1-3
TGTGCCAGCAGTTTATCCATCGGGGTGGCTGGAAACACCATATATTTT
CASSLSIGVAGNTIYF
>TRBV11-2|NA|TRBJ2-7
TGTGCCAGCAGCTTTATTTCCCGATCAGGGTTAGGTTCCCACGAGCAGTACTTC
CASSFISRSGLGSHEQYF
>TRBV7-2|NA|TRBJ2-3
TGTGCCAGCAGCTTAGATAGCTTGACAGATACGCAGTATTTT
CASSLDSLTDTQYF
>TRBV2|NA|TRBJ2-2
TGTGCCAGCAGTGAACTCGGTCTGAACACCGGGGAGCTGTTTTTT
CASSELGLNTGELFF
>TRBV10-3|NA|TRBJ2-7
TGTGCCACTACCTCCGGGCTTTCCTACGAGCAGTACTTC
CATTSGLSYEQYF
>TRBV7-9|TRBD2|TRBJ2-3
TGTGCCAGCATCCAAGGATGGGCTAGCGGGGCGGATACGCAGTATTTT
CASIQGWASGADTQYF
>TRBV2|NA|TRBJ2-3
TGTGCCAGCATGATGACCTTTAACGCAGATACGCAGTATTTT
CASMMTFNADTQYF
>TRBV6-5|NA|TRBJ2-3
TGTGCCAGCAGTTACTCCTCGGGGGATACGCAGTATTTT
CASSYSSGDTQYF
>TRBV7-6|NA|TRBJ2-7
TGTGCCAGCAGCTTGCTTGGGGACCGAATCTACGAGCAGTACTTC
CASSLLGDRIYEQYF